This T cell receptor (beta chain) derives from a study of T-cell reconstitution after alpha-beta-depleted transplantation in children. This CDR3 has 19 amino acids. The germline V gene has CDR1 SGHDN and CDR2 FVKESK. J lost 3 bases, V lost 1 base, and 11 bases had no gene match. Unique molecular identifiers were used in preparing the TCRbeta library. TCRdb called the PCR reads again in MiXCR, with one record for every CDR3 protein. The data hold about 540,000 distinct CDR3 sequences, with approximately 16% observed a single time. The input for sequencing was PBMCs from the stem cell graft donor, taken from the stem cell graft. The chain couples TRBV14 to TRBJ2-6; 8 bases align to TRBD1. This receptor was taken from a human donor who donated a stem cell graft to a child with acute lymphoblastic leukemia. CDR3 protein: CASSQVGVTGEGGANVLTF. The CDR3 DNA reads as TGTGCCAGCAGCCAAGTCGGAGTGACAGGGGAAGGTGGGGCCAACGTCCTGACTTTC.